The sequence of this T cell receptor (beta chain) was determined in a study of T cell repertoires in cytomegalovirus infection. Study overall: Both a matching HLA type and CMV infection were indicated by public TCR beta signatures.

This clonotype was seen many times. Its specificity is not known. A single record per CDR3 protein comes from TCRdb applying MiXCR to the reads. The repertoire holds 350,000 to 500,000 distinct CDR3 sequences, with 30% to 40% as singletons. Findings and limits, study-wide: Cumulative frequency (of public TCR beta family members) identified carriers of CMV plus the relevant HLA.

The ends were cut back, 6 bases at V and 6 bases at J, with 8 bases in the middle. CDR3 length equals 12 residues. Per the germline V gene, CDR1 is MDHEN and CDR2 is SYDVKM. The source of this sequence is a human donor in good health (CMV status not recorded). Some clones in this sample may be carry-over from other donors' samples. The V and J genes are TRBV28 and TRBJ2-2; D call uncertain. Sequencing input: PBMCs. The DNA of the CDR3 is TGTGCCAGCAGCCTCCCCCCCGGGGAGCTGTTTTTT. Amino acid sequence: CASSLPPGELFF.